Listed below are T cell receptor beta chains from one sample, sequenced in a study of blood T cell repertoires in COVID-19. The method was immunoSEQ multiplex PCR; TCRdb's version includes in-frame clones alone and lacks a portion of them. The sample has 300,000 to 450,000 clones, approximately 87% seen once. The sequenced sample was PBMCs or T cells enriched from blood (not recorded which). These receptors all come from a man aged 25-45 years who had recovered from COVID-19. CDR3s leave out the opening cysteine and the closing phenylalanine or tryptophan.

>TRBJ2-7|TRBV5-1
ASSLTGPEQY
>TRBJ2-1|TRBV5-4
ASSSSGLLGDEQF
>TRBJ1-1|TRBV30
AGGELSEAF
>TRBJ2-2|TRBV9
ASSVGGGVAGELF
>TRBJ2-7|TRBV5-5
ASSLLGQSYEQY
>TRBJ1-4|TRBV10-3
AISEAWTDKKLF
>TRBJ2-7|TRBV27
ASSSDRASTYEQY
>TRBJ1-6|TRBV6-5
ASKWGTGTDSPLH
>TRBJ1-1|TRBV2
ARGGPLKTEAF
>TRBJ2-5|TRBV6-5
ASSYGTGQETQY
>TRBJ1-3|TRBV4-1
ASSQDPGRNTIY
>TRBJ1-1|TRBV2
ASRGQGYTEAF
>TRBJ2-1|TRBV6-1
ASSETGTSSEQF
>TRBJ1-5|TRBV4-1
ASSPSNRGSNQPQH
>TRBJ1-2|TRBV4-3
ASSQSIDRRGNYGYT
>TRBJ1-5|TRBV25-1
ASSGQGYQPQH
>TRBJ2-3|TRBV11-2
ASSEQGSTDTQY
>TRBJ2-5|TRBV15
ATSRDPIQTQY
>TRBJ1-1|TRBV4-1
ASSFRTGANTEAF
>TRBJ1-3|TRBV4-1
ASSPQTGGNTIY
>TRBJ1-2|TRBV5-1
ASSPGQYGVGYGYT
>TRBJ2-5|TRBV7-6
ASSLAWALQETQY
>TRBJ1-4|TRBV7-8
ASSLVGQGNEKLF
>TRBJ1-1|TRBV10-2
ASSESRGTEAF
>TRBJ1-6|TRBV7-2
ASSGGTGFNSPLH
>TRBJ2-5|TRBV14
ASSQDRGPFLAGEETQY
>TRBJ2-2|TRBV3-1/TRBV3-2
ASTQGSGGELF
>TRBJ1-2|TRBV3-1/TRBV3-2
ASSQAGERYGYT